This passage covers 18 T cell receptor beta chains from one sample sequenced in a study of blood T cell repertoires in COVID-19. The data were produced by immunoSEQ multiplex PCR, yet TCRdb's version contains in-frame clones alone and is incomplete. The table records 200,000 to 250,000 clones, 70% to 90% of them present only once. The sequenced material came from PBMCs or T cells enriched from blood (not recorded which). Receptors were obtained from a man aged 25 to 40 with acute COVID-19.

V is TRBV5-5 and J is TRBJ1-5; D gene unclear. Trimming left V 1 base short and J 7 bases short, with 12 bases between. The CDR3 spans 14 residues. Germline V gene lookup returns CDR1 SGHKS and CDR2 YYEKEE (reference sequence). CDR3: CASSLSQPGQPQHF. The CDR3 DNA follows: TGTGCCAGCAGCTTGTCGCAGCCGGGACAGCCCCAGCATTTT.

This rearrangement joins TRBV5-1 to TRBJ2-1; D may be TRBD2 (5 bases). The CDR3 extends over 13 amino acids. The germline CDR1 and CDR2 sequences are SGHRS and YFSETQ. Trimming shortened V by 4 bases and J by 10 bases, and 15 bases separated the two germline ends. This chain's CDR3 is CASSAGEPGEQFF. The CDR3 nucleotides read TGCGCCAGCAGCGCTGGGGAGCCGGGGGAGCAGTTCTTC.

The V call is TRBV27, the J call TRBJ1-2; 9 bases are shared with TRBD1. V lost 3 bases to trimming and J lost 2 bases; unmatched junction nucleotides: 7. CDR3 length: 16 residues. The germline V gene has CDR1 MNHEY and CDR2 SMNVEV (reference sequence). CDR3 nucleotides: TGTGCCAGCAGTTTTGGTTTCGACAGGGGGAACTATGGCTACACCTTC. This encodes CASSFGFDRGNYGYTF.

V gene TRBV5-1 combines with J gene TRBJ2-7; 8 bases align to TRBD2. Trimming removed 2 bases from V and 3 bases from J; junction bases left unmatched: 4. This CDR3 comprises 14 residues. Germline lookup yields CDR1 SGHRS and CDR2 YFSETQ. CDR3 loop: CASSLQAGDYEQYF. In DNA, the CDR3 is TGCGCCAGCAGCTTACAAGCGGGGGACTACGAGCAGTACTTC.

This clone was observed a handful of times. V is TRBV2 and J is TRBJ2-3; the match to TRBD1 covers 8 bases. This CDR3 is 14 amino acids long. With 5 bases clipped from V and 4 bases from J, the junction kept 5 bases outside the gene matches. In germline, CDR1 is SNHLY, CDR2 FYNNEI. The CDR3 bases are TGTGCCAGCAGTCCAGGGGGCAGGGCAGATACGCAGTATTTT. Encoded protein: CASSPGGRADTQYF.

This chain uses TRBV9 with TRBJ1-6; D unclear. This CDR3 contains 15 residues. Trimming removed 0 bases at V and 4 bases at J, with 8 bases between. Germline CDR1 and CDR2: SGDLS and YYNGEE. The CDR3 sequence is CASSVDWAYNSPLHF. Written as DNA, the CDR3 is TGTGCCAGCAGCGTAGATTGGGCTTATAATTCACCCCTCCACTTT.

The chain has TRBV5-5 and TRBJ1-2; 7 bases map to TRBD1. The CDR3 extends over 14 amino acids. J was trimmed by 8 bases and V by 3 bases; bases with no gene match: 10. Germline V gene sequence: CDR1 SGHKS, CDR2 YYEKEE (reference sequence). This chain's CDR3 is CASSYRFTGDGYTF. Written as DNA, the CDR3 is TGTGCCAGCAGCTATCGATTTACAGGGGACGGCTACACCTTC.

This rearrangement joins TRBV2 to TRBJ2-5; 10 nucleotides match TRBD2. The CDR3 loop spans 14 amino acids. Trimming at V came to 7 bases and at J to 4 bases, leaving 6 bases not matched to a gene. Germline CDR1 SNHLY, CDR2 FYNNEI. The chain's CDR3 is CASNLKRGGETQYF. DNA for the CDR3: TGTGCCAGCAATCTTAAGCGGGGGGGAGAGACCCAGTACTTC.

The V call is TRBV30, the J call TRBJ2-5; D is ambiguous. With 5 bases removed from V and 4 bases from J, the gap between germline ends came to 8 bases. Germline values: CDR1 GTSNPN, CDR2 SVGIG (reference sequence). The CDR3 has 11 amino acids. The CDR3 sequence: CAWETSETQYF. The CDR3 coding sequence is TGTGCCTGGGAGACATCAGAGACCCAGTACTTC.

V gene TRBV24-1 combines with J gene TRBJ2-7; TRBD1 matches 7 bases. The CDR3 loop spans 15 amino acids. CDR1 and CDR2 from the germline V gene are KGHDR and SFDVKD. V trimming: 3 bases; J trimming: 5 bases; junction bases outside the gene matches: 9. CDR3 sequence reads: CATSDSRQGFHEQYF. Here the CDR3 DNA reads TGTGCCACCAGTGATAGCCGACAGGGTTTCCACGAGCAGTACTTC.

This chain joins TRBV9 and TRBJ2-7; 9 bases are a match to TRBD1. The CDR3 is 14 amino acids. The J segment lost 6 bases and the V segment lost 3 bases, leaving 7 bases of the junction unmatched. Germline V gene sequence: CDR1 SGDLS, CDR2 YYNGEE. The CDR3 DNA reads as TGTGCCAGCAGCGCTTCCTGGACAGGGGTCGAGCAGTACTTC. It translates to CASSASWTGVEQYF.

This chain uses TRBV9 with TRBJ2-3; TRBD1 is a possible D gene (6 bases). The CDR3 length is 17 residues. Germline CDR1 reads SGDLS; CDR2 reads YYNGEE. The germline V and J ends were trimmed by 5 bases and 0 bases, with 19 bases remaining between them. The CDR3 nucleotides read TGTGCCAGCAGTTTCTTCGGGACAATCGTTAGCACAGATACGCAGTATTTT. Translation gives CASSFFGTIVSTDTQYF.

The rearrangement uses TRBV9 and TRBJ1-5, with 7 positions matching TRBD1. Germline CDR1 reads SGDLS; CDR2 reads YYNGEE. The CDR3 is made up of 15 amino acids. Germline trimming cut 4 bases from V and 3 bases from J; bases unmatched to any gene: 7. Written as DNA, the CDR3 is TGTGCCAGCAGCTCAGGGGGGAACTTCAATCAGCCCCAGCATTTT. It yields the protein CASSSGGNFNQPQHF.

This chain uses TRBV30 with TRBJ1-5, with TRBD1 matching over 7 bases. The germline CDR1 and CDR2 sequences are GTSNPN and SVGIG (reference sequence). Trimming took 5 bases from V and 4 from J; bases not matched to a gene: 11. This CDR3 spans 15 amino acids. The CDR3, as DNA: TGTGCCTGGTCAGACCTCGGGACAGCAAATCAGCCCCAGCATTTT. This codes for CAWSDLGTANQPQHF. Together with reference TRBV30 and TRBJ1-5, the CDR3 gives the full variable domain: SQTIHQWPATLVQPVGSPLSLECTVEGTSNPNLYWYRQAAGRGLQLLFYSVGIGQISSEVPQNLSASRPQDRQFILSSKKLLLSDSGFYLCAWSDLGTANQPQHFGDGTRLSIL.

This clone was seen only once. This chain uses TRBV2 with TRBJ2-1; D is ambiguous. This CDR3 contains 14 residues. Germline assignment: CDR1 SNHLY and CDR2 FYNNEI. The ends were cut back, 3 bases at V and 3 bases at J, with 9 bases in the middle. DNA for the CDR3: TGTGCCAGCAGTGATGGCAGGTTCTACAATGAGCAGTTCTTC. This translates into CASSDGRFYNEQFF.

CDR3 bases: TGTGCCAGCAGTGACCGAATGGGGACAGGTAGCAATCAGCCCCAGCATTTT. This sequence encodes CASSDRMGTGSNQPQHF. The V and J genes are TRBV6-1 and TRBJ1-5, with 8 bases that match TRBD1. Germline values: CDR1 MNHNS, CDR2 SASEGT. Trimming cost V 3 bases and J 0 bases; bases outside gene matches: 7. The CDR3 has 17 amino acids.

This clone turned up a few times. This rearrangement joins TRBV4-1 to TRBJ1-2, with 7 positions matching TRBD1. V was clipped by 3 bases and J by 4 bases; unmatched bases: 11. Germline-derived CDR1 and CDR2 are MGHRA and YSYEKL. This CDR3 has 16 residues. CDR3 DNA sequence: TGCGCCAGCAGCCAGGGACAGTCCCCCCTAGGCTATGGCTACACCTTC. This codes for CASSQGQSPLGYGYTF.

This clone was detected once. Different DNA sequences within this sample yield the same CDR3. The chain couples TRBV5-1 to TRBJ2-1; D gene unclear. This CDR3 spans 15 amino acids. Germline values: CDR1 SGHRS, CDR2 YFSETQ. V was clipped by 0 bases and J by 0 bases, with 7 bases between them. The CDR3: CASSLGGSSYNEQFF. The DNA of the CDR3 is TGCGCCAGCAGCTTGGGAGGAAGCTCCTACAATGAGCAGTTCTTC.